Below, 22 T cell receptor beta chains from the same sample are listed, as sequenced in a study of cytotoxic CD8 clonotypes in ibrutinib-treated CLL (dated by TCRdb to the early 2020s). The sample's time point label, in plain terms: progressive disease on ibrutinib. The method behind the library was the immunoSEQ multiplex PCR assay. As stored in TCRdb, this immuneACCESS dataset retains in-frame rearrangements with V and J assigned. A fraction of the clones does not appear; measured against another copy, unresolved V genes explain less than half of the discrepancy, and the remainder lacks a known reason. This sample gives approximately 70,000 clones in total; approximately 80% of them show up just once. 7.5% to 8% of the sample belongs to the ten largest clones. Sequenced material: PBMCs, taken at disease progression, from a patient treated with ibrutinib. The receptors come from a human donor with chronic lymphocytic leukemia.

The chain is built from TRBV2 and TRBJ2-3, with TRBD2 matching 7 bases. The length of the CDR3 is 17 residues. CDR1 and CDR2 (germline): SNHLY, FYNNEI. V was pared by 2 bases and J by 0 bases, with 8 bases of the junction left unmatched. CDR3 residues: CASSENGGGFSTDTQYF. The CDR3 coding sequence is TGTGCCAGCAGTGAAAATGGGGGGGGGTTTAGCACAGATACGCAGTATTTT.

The gene calls are TRBV5-1 and TRBJ2-1; the match to TRBD2 covers 7 bases. Germline CDR1 is SGHRS and CDR2 is YFSETQ. This CDR3 has 12 residues. V was pared by 3 bases and J by 8 bases, with 2 bases of the junction left unmatched. The CDR3 loop is CASSWGGYEQFF. The CDR3 nucleotides are TGCGCCAGCAGCTGGGGGGGATATGAGCAGTTCTTC. The whole variable domain, remainder taken from reference TRBV5-1 and TRBJ2-1, is KAGVTQTPRYLIKTRGQQVTLSCSPISGHRSVSWYQQTPGQGLQFLFEYFSETQRNKGNFPGRFSGRQFSNSRSEMNVSTLELGDSALYLCASSWGGYEQFFGPGTRLTVL.

V usage is TRBV21-1 and J usage is TRBJ2-1; the listed D gene, TRBD1, was not tested against the DNA. TRBV21-1 is annotated as a pseudogene. The CDR3 is 15 residues long. In DNA form, the CDR3 reads TGTGCCAGCAGCAAATCAGACAAAATCTACAATGAGCAGTTCTTC. Protein: CASSKSDKIYNEQFF.

The gene calls are TRBV18 and TRBJ2-6; D possibly uses TRBD1 or TRBD2 (5 bases each). Germline values: CDR1 KGHSH, CDR2 LQKENI. With 3 bases removed from V and 1 base from J, the gap between germline ends came to 13 bases. The CDR3 loop spans 17 amino acids. CDR3 protein: CASSPSGPQSGANVLTF. The CDR3 nucleotides are TGTGCCAGCTCACCCTCGGGACCGCAGTCTGGGGCCAACGTCCTGACTTTC.

V gene TRBV5-1 combines with J gene TRBJ2-5; 8 positions agree with TRBD2. Germline CDR1 and CDR2: SGHRS and YFSETQ. J gave up 4 bases and V 0 bases, and 5 bases lay outside the gene matches. The CDR3 consists of 15 residues. Here the CDR3 DNA reads TGCGCCAGCAGCTTGGGGGCGGGAGGAGGAGAGACCCAGTACTTC. Translated, it gives CASSLGAGGGETQYF.

The rearrangement uses TRBV7-9 and TRBJ2-1; 9 bases align to TRBD2. V was clipped by 1 base and J by 8 bases; unmatched bases: 12. From germline, CDR1 is SEHNR and CDR2 FQNEAQ (reference sequence). This CDR3 spans 17 amino acids. DNA for the CDR3: TGTGCCAGCAGCTTAGGACTAGCGGTCCAACTAAGAGATGAGCAGTTCTTC. Translation gives CASSLGLAVQLRDEQFF.

This clone was observed once. The chain joins TRBV7-9 to TRBJ2-3; perhaps TRBD2 as D (7 bases). The length of the CDR3 is 16 residues. The V gene lost 1 base and the J gene lost 2 bases, with 13 bases spanning the gap. Germline V gene sequence: CDR1 SEHNR, CDR2 FQNEAQ (reference sequence). CDR3 amino acids: CASSLGSGGTTDTQYF. In DNA form, the CDR3 reads TGTGCCAGCAGCTTAGGCTCGGGGGGCACCACAGATACGCAGTATTTT.

This chain uses TRBV6-5 with TRBJ2-5; 7 nucleotides agree with TRBD2. The CDR3 is 14 residues long. Germline assignment: CDR1 MNHEY and CDR2 SVGAGI. The V gene end was trimmed by 3 bases and the J gene end by 4 bases; junction bases not matched to a gene: 5. CDR3 DNA sequence: TGTGCCAGCAGTTATCGGGGGGTCGTAGAGACCCAGTACTTC. Translating it yields CASSYRGVVETQYF.

The chain joins TRBV9 to TRBJ2-6; tentative D call: TRBD1 (6 bases). The germline V gene has CDR1 SGDLS and CDR2 YYNGEE. CDR3 size: 16 residues. V was trimmed by 4 bases and J by 4 bases, leaving 15 bases between them. CDR3 residues: CASSPPLGQGANVLTF. CDR3 nucleotide sequence: TGTGCCAGCAGCCCCCCTCTTGGACAGGGGGCCAACGTCCTGACTTTC.

The chain is built from TRBV19 and TRBJ1-1; D remains ambiguous. This CDR3 spans 14 amino acids. V lost 3 bases and J 1 base, leaving 9 bases between the germline ends. CDR1 and CDR2 from the germline V gene are LNHDA and SQIVND (reference sequence). The CDR3 DNA reads as TGTGCCAGTAGTATCTGGCTGCAGAACACTGAAGCTTTCTTT. Its protein product is CASSIWLQNTEAFF. Based on the CDR3 plus reference TRBV19 and TRBJ1-1, the full variable domain is DGGITQSPKYLFRKEGQNVTLSCEQNLNHDAMYWYRQDPGQGLRLIYYSQIVNDFQKGDIAEGYSVSREKKESFPLTVTSAQKNPTAFYLCASSIWLQNTEAFFGQGTRLTVV.

This clone was picked up one time. The chain couples TRBV2 to TRBJ2-7; unclear D gene. V was clipped by 7 bases and J by 1 base, with 8 bases between them. CDR1 and CDR2 (germline): SNHLY, FYNNEI. This CDR3 is 12 amino acids long. CDR3 residues: CASTWESYEQYF. The CDR3 DNA sequence: TGTGCCAGCACTTGGGAATCCTACGAGCAGTACTTC.

The chain carries TRBV30 and TRBJ2-2, with D unclear. The CDR3 totals 14 residues. Trimming removed 3 bases from V and 4 bases from J, with 12 bases in between. Germline lookup yields CDR1 GTSNPN and CDR2 SVGIG (reference sequence). The CDR3 sequence is CAWRPGSGTGELFF. Here the CDR3 DNA reads TGTGCCTGGAGGCCAGGCTCCGGCACCGGGGAGCTGTTTTTT.

The rearrangement uses TRBV4-1 and TRBJ1-1, with 8 bases matching TRBD1. The trim removed 2 bases at V and 0 bases at J, leaving 11 bases unmatched. The length of the CDR3 is 18 residues. CDR1 MGHRA and CDR2 YSYEKL come from the germline V gene. CDR3 sequence: CASSQPTGGRKMNTEAFF. The CDR3 DNA reads as TGCGCCAGCAGCCAACCAACAGGGGGGCGTAAAATGAACACTGAAGCTTTCTTT.

J is TRBJ1-3 and V is TRBV6-1; D is unresolved. V dropped 2 bases and J dropped 4 bases, with 15 bases sitting between them. The CDR3 extends over 16 amino acids. The germline V gene has CDR1 MNHNS and CDR2 SASEGT. The DNA for the CDR3 is TGTGCCAGCAGTGAATATACCCAACCGGGCGGAAACACCATATATTTT. Protein: CASSEYTQPGGNTIYF.

CDR3 nucleotide sequence: TGTGCCAGCAGTCCACGGACTAGGTCCTACGAGCAGTACTTC. Its translation is CASSPRTRSYEQYF. The gene calls are TRBV27 and TRBJ2-7; 7 bases are shared with TRBD2. Germline CDR1 is MNHEY and CDR2 is SMNVEV (reference sequence). V was pared by 5 bases and J by 1 base, with 5 bases of the junction left unmatched. CDR3 length: 14 amino acids.

Points on this clone: One end of the junction does not line up with germline, which may come from a read error. The gene calls are TRBV6-1 and TRBJ1-2; D gene unclear. Looked up from germline, CDR1 is MNHNS and CDR2 is SASEGT. The CDR3 totals 14 residues. CDR3 bases: TGCGGCCGCAAGGGAGGACTCTTAAACTATGGCTACACCTTC. Its protein is CGRKGGLLNYGYTF.

This chain connects TRBV7-6 to TRBJ1-5, with a tentative D call TRBD1 (5 bases). Per germline, CDR1 SGHVS and CDR2 FNYEAQ. The V end was cut by 5 bases, the J end by 3 bases, with 17 bases between. The CDR3 runs to 16 residues. CDR3 bases: TGTGCCAGCAGCGAGGATACTGGGGGATTCAATCAGCCCCAGCATTTT. Its protein is CASSEDTGGFNQPQHF.

The chain has TRBV6-6 and TRBJ1-2, with a tentative D call TRBD1 (6 bases). The CDR3 covers 15 residues. CDR1 is MNHNY, CDR2 SVGAGI, per germline (reference sequence). Trimming shortened V by 2 bases and J by 3 bases, and 13 bases separated the two germline ends. The CDR3 DNA reads TGTGCCAGCAGTTACCTCGGGGGCGCCGACTATGGCTACACCTTC. Its protein product is CASSYLGGADYGYTF.

The V gene is TRBV6-1, the J gene TRBJ2-1; the D gene could be TRBD1 or TRBD2 (5 bases each). Trimming stripped 4 bases from V and 8 bases from J, with 18 bases between. Germline-derived CDR1 and CDR2 are MNHNS and SASEGT. The CDR3 runs 15 residues. CDR3 region: CASSAAGTIGYEQFF. Written as DNA, the CDR3 is TGTGCCAGCAGTGCTGCCGGGACGATTGGCTATGAGCAGTTCTTC.

The J gene is TRBJ2-1, the V gene TRBV9, with 8 bases fitting TRBD2. The CDR3 loop spans 17 amino acids. CDR1 SGDLS and CDR2 YYNGEE come from the germline V gene. V shed 0 bases and J 4 bases; nucleotides not matched to a gene: 9. The CDR3 nucleotides are TGTGCCAGCAGCGTAGTGGGCGGCGGGGGGATGTACAATGAGCAGTTCTTC. Protein sequence: CASSVVGGGGMYNEQFF.

The chain is built from TRBV10-1 and TRBJ1-1; a weak D match, TRBD1 (6 bases). V was clipped by 5 bases and J by 1 base, with 11 bases between them. The CDR3 runs to 14 residues. Germline V gives CDR1 WNHNN, CDR2 SYGVQD (reference sequence). The CDR3 nucleotides read TGCGCCAGCAGTACCGGACAGTCGAACACTGAAGCTTTCTTT. Amino acids: CASSTGQSNTEAFF.

J is TRBJ2-7 and V is TRBV7-9, with D perhaps TRBD1 (5 bases). V lost 3 bases, J lost 1 base, and 13 bases lay in between. This CDR3 region has 15 residues. Per the germline V gene, CDR1 is SEHNR and CDR2 is FQNEAQ (reference sequence). CDR3 residues: CASSFIRQRSYEQYF. DNA for the CDR3: TGTGCCAGCAGCTTTATCCGACAGCGATCCTACGAGCAGTACTTC. The whole variable domain, filled in from reference TRBV7-9 and TRBJ2-7, reads DTGVSQNPRHKITKRGQNVTFRCDPISEHNRLYWYRQTLGQGPEFLTYFQNEAQLEKSRLLSDRFSAERPKGSFSTLEIQRTEQGDSAMYLCASSFIRQRSYEQYFGPGTRLTVT.